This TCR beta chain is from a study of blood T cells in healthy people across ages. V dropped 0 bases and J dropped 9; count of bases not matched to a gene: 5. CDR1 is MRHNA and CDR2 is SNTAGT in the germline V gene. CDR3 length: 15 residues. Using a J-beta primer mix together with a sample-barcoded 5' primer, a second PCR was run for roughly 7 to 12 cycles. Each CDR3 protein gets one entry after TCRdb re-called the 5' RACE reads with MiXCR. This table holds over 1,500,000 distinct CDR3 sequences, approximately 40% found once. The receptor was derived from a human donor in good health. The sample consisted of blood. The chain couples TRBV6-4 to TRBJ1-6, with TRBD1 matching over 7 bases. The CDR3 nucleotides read TGTGCCAGCAGTGACTCGACCAGGGGGGCTTCACCCCTCCACTTT. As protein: CASSDSTRGASPLHF.